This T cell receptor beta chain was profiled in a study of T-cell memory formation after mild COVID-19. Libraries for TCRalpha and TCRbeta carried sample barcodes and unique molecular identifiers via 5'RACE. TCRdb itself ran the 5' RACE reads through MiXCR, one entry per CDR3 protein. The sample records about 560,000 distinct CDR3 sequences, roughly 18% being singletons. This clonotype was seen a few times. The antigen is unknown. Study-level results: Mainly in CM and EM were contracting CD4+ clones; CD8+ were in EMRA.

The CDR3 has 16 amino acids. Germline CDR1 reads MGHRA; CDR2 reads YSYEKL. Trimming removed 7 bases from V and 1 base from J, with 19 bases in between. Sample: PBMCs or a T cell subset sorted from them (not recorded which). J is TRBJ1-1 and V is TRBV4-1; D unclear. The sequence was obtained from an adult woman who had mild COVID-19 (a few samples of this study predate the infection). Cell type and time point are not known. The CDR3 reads CASMQVPLPGNTEAFF. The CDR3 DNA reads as TGCGCCAGCATGCAGGTTCCCCTTCCGGGGAACACTGAAGCTTTCTTT.